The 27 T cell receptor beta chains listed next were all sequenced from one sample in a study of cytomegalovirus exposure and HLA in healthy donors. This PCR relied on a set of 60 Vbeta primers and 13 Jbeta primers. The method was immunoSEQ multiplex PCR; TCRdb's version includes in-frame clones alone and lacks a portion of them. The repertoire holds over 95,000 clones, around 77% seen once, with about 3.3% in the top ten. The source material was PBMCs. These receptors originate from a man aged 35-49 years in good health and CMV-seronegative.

The CDR3 DNA reads as TGTGCCAGCAGCTTGGGACTAGCGGTCTACGAGCAGTACTTC. Protein product: CASSLGLAVYEQYF. The V and J genes are TRBV5-8 and TRBJ2-7; 9 bases match TRBD2. The V and J ends lost 0 bases and 3 bases, in that order; junction bases with no gene match: 1. The CDR3 runs to 14 residues. Germline CDR1 and CDR2: SGHTS and YDEGEE.

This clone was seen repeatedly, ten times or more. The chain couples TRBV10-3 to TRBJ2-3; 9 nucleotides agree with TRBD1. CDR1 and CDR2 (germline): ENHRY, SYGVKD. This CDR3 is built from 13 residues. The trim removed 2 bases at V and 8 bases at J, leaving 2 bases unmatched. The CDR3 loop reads CAISETGGGTQYF. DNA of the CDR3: TGTGCCATCAGTGAGACAGGGGGCGGTACGCAGTATTTT.

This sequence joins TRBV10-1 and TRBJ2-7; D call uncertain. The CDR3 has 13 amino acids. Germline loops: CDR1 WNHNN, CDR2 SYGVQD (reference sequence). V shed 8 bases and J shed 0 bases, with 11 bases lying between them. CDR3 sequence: CASQRQDSYEQYF. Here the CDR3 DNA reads TGCGCCAGCCAACGGCAGGACTCCTACGAGCAGTACTTC.

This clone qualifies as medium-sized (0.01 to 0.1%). CDR3 in DNA: TGTGCCAGCAGCTTAAGTACTAGCTACACCGGGGAGCTGTTTTTT. Amino acids: CASSLSTSYTGELFF. The rearrangement joins TRBV7-3 to TRBJ2-2, with D tentatively TRBD2 (6 bases). V shed 1 base and J shed 3 bases, with 9 bases lying between them. Germline V lookup: CDR1 SGHTA, CDR2 FQGTGA. The length of the CDR3 is 15 residues. Based on the CDR3 plus reference TRBV7-3 and TRBJ2-2, the full variable domain is GAGVSQTPSNKVTEKGKYVELRCDPISGHTALYWYRQSLGQGPEFLIYFQGTGAADDSGLPNDRFFAVRPEGSVSTLKIQRTERGDSAVYLCASSLSTSYTGELFFGEGSRLTVL.

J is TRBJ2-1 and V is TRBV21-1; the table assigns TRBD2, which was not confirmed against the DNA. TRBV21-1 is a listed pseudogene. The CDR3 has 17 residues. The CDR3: CASSKRAGLAAYNEQFF. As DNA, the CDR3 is TGTGCCAGCAGCAAAAGGGCCGGGCTAGCGGCCTACAATGAGCAGTTCTTC.

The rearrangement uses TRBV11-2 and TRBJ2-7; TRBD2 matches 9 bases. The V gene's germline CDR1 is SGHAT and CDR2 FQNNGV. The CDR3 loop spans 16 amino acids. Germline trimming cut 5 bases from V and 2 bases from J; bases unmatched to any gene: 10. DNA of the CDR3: TGTGCCAGCAGCCCCGGGGGGCTAGCGGGAACCTACGAGCAGTACTTC. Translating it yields CASSPGGLAGTYEQYF.

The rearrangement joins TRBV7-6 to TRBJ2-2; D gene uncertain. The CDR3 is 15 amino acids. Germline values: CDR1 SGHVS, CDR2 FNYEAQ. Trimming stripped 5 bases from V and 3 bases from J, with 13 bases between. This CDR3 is CASSVEPEDTGELFF. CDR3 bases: TGTGCCAGCAGCGTCGAGCCCGAAGACACCGGGGAGCTGTTTTTT.

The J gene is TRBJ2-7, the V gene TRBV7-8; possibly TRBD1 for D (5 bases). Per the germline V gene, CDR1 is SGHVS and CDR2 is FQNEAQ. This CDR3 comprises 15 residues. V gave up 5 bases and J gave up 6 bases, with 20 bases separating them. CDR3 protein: CASSKTEVGSFEQYF. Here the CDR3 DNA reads TGTGCCAGCAGCAAGACAGAGGTTGGATCGTTCGAGCAGTACTTC.

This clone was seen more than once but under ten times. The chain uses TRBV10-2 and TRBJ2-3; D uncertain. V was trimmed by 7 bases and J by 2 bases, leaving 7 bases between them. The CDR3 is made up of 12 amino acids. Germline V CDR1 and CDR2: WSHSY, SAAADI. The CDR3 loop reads CASTENTDTQYF. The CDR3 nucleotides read TGCGCCAGCACCGAGAACACAGATACGCAGTATTTT.

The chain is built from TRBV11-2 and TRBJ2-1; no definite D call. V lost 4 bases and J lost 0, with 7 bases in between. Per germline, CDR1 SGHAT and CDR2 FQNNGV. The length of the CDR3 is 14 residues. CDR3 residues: CASSSLRSYNEQFF. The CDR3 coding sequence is TGTGCCAGCAGCTCCCTACGCTCCTACAATGAGCAGTTCTTC.

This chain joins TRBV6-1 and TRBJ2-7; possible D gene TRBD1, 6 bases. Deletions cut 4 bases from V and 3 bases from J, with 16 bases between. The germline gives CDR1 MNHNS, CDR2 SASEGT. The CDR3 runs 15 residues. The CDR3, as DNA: TGTGCCAGCAGTGGTCCGGGACAACTGCACTACGAGCAGTACTTC. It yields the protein CASSGPGQLHYEQYF.

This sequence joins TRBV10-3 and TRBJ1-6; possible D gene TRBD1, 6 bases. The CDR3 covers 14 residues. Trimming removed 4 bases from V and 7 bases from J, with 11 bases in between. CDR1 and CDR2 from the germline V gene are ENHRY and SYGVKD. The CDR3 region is CAISARTENSPLHF. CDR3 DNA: TGTGCCATCAGTGCCCGGACAGAGAATTCACCCCTCCACTTT.

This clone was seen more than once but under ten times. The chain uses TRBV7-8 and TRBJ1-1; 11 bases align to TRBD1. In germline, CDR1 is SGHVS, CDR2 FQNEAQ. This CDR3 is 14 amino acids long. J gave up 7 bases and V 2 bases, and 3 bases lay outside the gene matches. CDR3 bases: TGTGCCAGCAGCTTACGGGACAGGGGGTTTGAAGCTTTCTTT. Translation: CASSLRDRGFEAFF.

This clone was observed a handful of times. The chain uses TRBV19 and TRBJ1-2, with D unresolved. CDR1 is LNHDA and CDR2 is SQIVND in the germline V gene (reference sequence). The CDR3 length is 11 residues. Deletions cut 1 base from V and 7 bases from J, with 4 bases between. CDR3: CASSIGGGYTF. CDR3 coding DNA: TGTGCCAGTAGTATAGGCGGTGGCTACACCTTC.

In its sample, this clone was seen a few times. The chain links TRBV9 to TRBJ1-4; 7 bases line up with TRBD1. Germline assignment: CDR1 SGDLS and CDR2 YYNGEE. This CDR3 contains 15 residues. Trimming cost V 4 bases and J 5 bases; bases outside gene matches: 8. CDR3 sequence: CASSPQTGLNEKLFF. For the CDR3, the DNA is TGTGCCAGCAGCCCCCAGACAGGGCTAAATGAAAAACTGTTTTTT.

The CDR3 DNA follows: TGCGCCAGCAGCCCTAGGACAGGGGGCTATGAGCAGTTCTTC. Translated: CASSPRTGGYEQFF. The rearrangement joins TRBV4-1 to TRBJ2-1, with 11 nucleotides matching TRBD1. Germline assignment: CDR1 MGHRA and CDR2 YSYEKL. Trimming took 4 bases from V and 8 from J; bases not matched to a gene: 4. There are 14 residues in the CDR3.

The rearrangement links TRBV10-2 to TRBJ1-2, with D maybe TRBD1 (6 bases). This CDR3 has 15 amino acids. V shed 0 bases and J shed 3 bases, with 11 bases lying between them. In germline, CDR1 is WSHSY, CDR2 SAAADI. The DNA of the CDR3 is TGCGCCAGCAGTGAGTCGATACAGGGATACTATGGCTACACCTTC. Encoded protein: CASSESIQGYYGYTF.

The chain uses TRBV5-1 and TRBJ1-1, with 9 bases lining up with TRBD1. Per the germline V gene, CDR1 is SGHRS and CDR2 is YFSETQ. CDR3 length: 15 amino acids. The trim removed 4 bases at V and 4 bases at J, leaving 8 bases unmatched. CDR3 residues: CASSLEGTGFTEAFF. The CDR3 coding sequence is TGCGCCAGCAGCCTGGAAGGGACAGGGTTCACTGAAGCTTTCTTT. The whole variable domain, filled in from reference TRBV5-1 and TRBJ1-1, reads KAGVTQTPRYLIKTRGQQVTLSCSPISGHRSVSWYQQTPGQGLQFLFEYFSETQRNKGNFPGRFSGRQFSNSRSEMNVSTLELGDSALYLCASSLEGTGFTEAFFGQGTRLTVV.

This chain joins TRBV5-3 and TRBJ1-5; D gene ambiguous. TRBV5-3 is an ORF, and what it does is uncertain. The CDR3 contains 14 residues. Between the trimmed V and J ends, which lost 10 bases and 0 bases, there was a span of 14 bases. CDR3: CAYARQDSNQPQHF. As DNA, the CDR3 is TGTGCCTACGCCCGACAAGATAGCAATCAGCCCCAGCATTTT.

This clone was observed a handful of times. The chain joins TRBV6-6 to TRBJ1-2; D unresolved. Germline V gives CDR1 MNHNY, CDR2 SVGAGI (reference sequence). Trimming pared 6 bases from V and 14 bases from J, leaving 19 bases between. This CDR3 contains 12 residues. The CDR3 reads CASSNGRTGGTF. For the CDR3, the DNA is TGTGCCAGCAGCAATGGACGGACCGGCGGGACCTTC.

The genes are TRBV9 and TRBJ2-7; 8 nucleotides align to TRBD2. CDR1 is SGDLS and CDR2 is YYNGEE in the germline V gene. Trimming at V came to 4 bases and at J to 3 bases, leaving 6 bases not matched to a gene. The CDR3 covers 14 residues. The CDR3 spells CASSRGGSNYEQYF. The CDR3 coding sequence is TGTGCCAGCAGCCGGGGGGGATCAAACTACGAGCAGTACTTC.

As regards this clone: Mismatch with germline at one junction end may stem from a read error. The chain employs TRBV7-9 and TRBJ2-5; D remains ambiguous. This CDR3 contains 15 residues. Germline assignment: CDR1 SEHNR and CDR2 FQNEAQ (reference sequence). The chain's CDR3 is CANSLPRRLGETQYF. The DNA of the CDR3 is TGTGCCAACAGCTTGCCACGGCGACTCGGAGAGACCCAGTACTTC.

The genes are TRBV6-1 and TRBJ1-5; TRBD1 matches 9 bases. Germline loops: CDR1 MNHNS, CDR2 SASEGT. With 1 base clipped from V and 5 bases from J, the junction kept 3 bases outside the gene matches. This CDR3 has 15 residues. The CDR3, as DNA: TGTGCCAGCAGTGAAGGGACAGGGGCTTATCAGCCCCAGCATTTT. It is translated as CASSEGTGAYQPQHF.

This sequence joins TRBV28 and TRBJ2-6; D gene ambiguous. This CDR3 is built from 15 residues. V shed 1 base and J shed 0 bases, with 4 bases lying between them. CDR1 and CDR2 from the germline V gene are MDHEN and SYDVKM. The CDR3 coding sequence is TGTGCCAGCAGTTTATTAGTCTCTGGGGCCAACGTCCTGACTTTC. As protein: CASSLLVSGANVLTF.

The CDR3 DNA is TGTGCCAGCAGGCCCGTGAGTAAGCTTGAAGCTTTCTTT. Translated: CASRPVSKLEAFF. The chain has TRBV28 and TRBJ1-1; D remains unclear. Trimming took 6 bases from V and 7 from J, leaving 15 bases between them. The CDR3 runs to 13 residues. Germline V gene lookup returns CDR1 MDHEN and CDR2 SYDVKM.

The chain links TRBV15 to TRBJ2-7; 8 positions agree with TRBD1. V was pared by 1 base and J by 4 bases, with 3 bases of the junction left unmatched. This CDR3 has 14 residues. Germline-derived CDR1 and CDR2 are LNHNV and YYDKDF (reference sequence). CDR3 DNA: TGTGCCACCAGCAGAGTCAGGGGGCTTTACGAGCAGTACTTC. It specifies CATSRVRGLYEQYF.

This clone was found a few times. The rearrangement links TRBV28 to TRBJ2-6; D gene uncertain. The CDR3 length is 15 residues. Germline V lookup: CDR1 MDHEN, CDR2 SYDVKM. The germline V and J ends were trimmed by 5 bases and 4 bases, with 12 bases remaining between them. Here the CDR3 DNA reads TGTGCCAGCAGTCCCTTTACTATGGGGGCCAACGTCCTGACTTTC. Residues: CASSPFTMGANVLTF.